One sample yielded the 28 T cell receptor beta chains listed below, sequenced in a study of blood T cell repertoires in COVID-19. The assay was immunoSEQ multiplex PCR, and TCRdb's table has in-frame clones only and misses some. Seen here are about 160,000 clones, almost 85% observed once, and the top ten hold over 20%. The sample taken for sequencing was peripheral blood. Source of these receptors: a woman older than 75 with acute or convalescent COVID-19.

This clone was observed once. The chain joins TRBV5-1 to TRBJ2-3, with D tentatively TRBD1 (5 bases). Germline assignment: CDR1 SGHRS and CDR2 YFSETQ. The V gene lost 0 bases and the J gene lost 3 bases, with 5 bases spanning the gap. CDR3 size: 13 residues. The CDR3 sequence: CASSLEGTDTQYF. CDR3 in DNA: TGCGCCAGCAGCTTGGAGGGGACAGATACGCAGTATTTT.

V is TRBV7-9 and J is TRBJ2-1, with D maybe TRBD2 (5 bases). Germline loops: CDR1 SEHNR, CDR2 FQNEAQ (reference sequence). The CDR3 sequence is 14 residues long. Trimming stripped 3 bases from V and 3 bases from J, with 9 bases between. Here the CDR3 reads CASSFLAGYNEQFF. The CDR3 nucleotides are TGTGCCAGCAGCTTCCTTGCGGGCTACAATGAGCAGTTCTTC. The full variable domain, in which reference TRBV7-9 and TRBJ2-1 provide the parts outside the CDR3, is DTGVSQNPRHKITKRGQNVTFRCDPISEHNRLYWYRQTLGQGPEFLTYFQNEAQLEKSRLLSDRFSAERPKGSFSTLEIQRTEQGDSAMYLCASSFLAGYNEQFFGPGTRLTVL.

This clone was found many times. This rearrangement joins TRBV18 to TRBJ2-1; D gene uncertain. Trimming shortened V by 2 bases and J by 3 bases, and 5 bases separated the two germline ends. The germline CDR1 and CDR2 sequences are KGHSH and LQKENI. The CDR3 spans 13 residues. The CDR3 reads CASSPTRYNEQFF. Here the CDR3 DNA reads TGTGCCAGCTCACCAACTCGCTACAATGAGCAGTTCTTC.

The chain uses TRBV29-1 and TRBJ2-1; D call uncertain. CDR3 length: 14 residues. CDR1 and CDR2 (germline): SQVTM, ANQGSEA. V was pared by 3 bases and J by 1 base, with 10 bases between. CDR3 sequence: CSVDSATSYNEQFF. Here the CDR3 DNA reads TGCAGCGTTGACTCCGCCACATCCTACAATGAGCAGTTCTTC.

In its sample, this clone was seen once. V usage is TRBV27 and J usage is TRBJ1-2, with 7 bases that match TRBD1. Germline loops: CDR1 MNHEY, CDR2 SMNVEV (reference sequence). This CDR3 has 14 residues. J gave up 14 bases and V 6 bases, and 18 bases lay outside the gene matches. The CDR3, as DNA: TGTGCCAGCAGCACGAACCGGGACAGTACGTTATTGACCTTC. Translation gives CASSTNRDSTLLTF.

In this sample, this clone turned up a few times. This sequence joins TRBV30 and TRBJ2-1; D perhaps matches TRBD2 (5 bases). Germline CDR1 and CDR2: GTSNPN and SVGIG (reference sequence). V was shortened by 5 bases and J by 6 bases, with 8 bases between the two germline ends. CDR3 length equals 11 residues. The chain's CDR3 is CAWQTSNEQFF. The CDR3 nucleotides are TGTGCCTGGCAAACTAGCAATGAGCAGTTCTTC.

The genes are TRBV7-9 and TRBJ1-1; TRBD1 is a possible D gene (6 bases). The V gene's germline CDR1 is SEHNR and CDR2 FQNEAQ (reference sequence). Trimming pared 2 bases from V and 11 bases from J, leaving 12 bases between. There are 12 residues in the CDR3. In DNA form, the CDR3 reads TGTGCCAGCAGCTTATTAGGGACAAAGGCTTTCTTT. Translation: CASSLLGTKAFF.

The rearrangement links TRBV7-2 to TRBJ2-4; 9 bases match TRBD1. Germline CDR1 is SGHTA and CDR2 is FQGNSA. The V and J ends lost 6 bases and 6 bases, in that order; junction bases with no gene match: 12. The CDR3 runs to 16 residues. This CDR3 is CASSFTGDREGNIQYF. The CDR3 bases are TGTGCCAGCAGTTTTACAGGGGACAGGGAGGGAAACATTCAGTACTTC.

J is TRBJ2-1 and V is TRBV15, with 8 bases fitting TRBD2. This CDR3 comprises 15 residues. Per the germline V gene, CDR1 is LNHNV and CDR2 is YYDKDF (reference sequence). The trim removed 2 bases at V and 5 bases at J, leaving 5 bases unmatched. CDR3 region: CATSRRREAHNEQFF. The CDR3 DNA is TGTGCCACCAGCAGAAGGCGGGAGGCCCACAATGAGCAGTTCTTC.

The chain combines TRBV12-3 or TRBV12-4 with TRBJ2-1; 8 bases align to TRBD1. This CDR3 region has 12 residues. The V segment lost 6 bases and the J segment 7 bases; nucleotides outside the gene matches: 2. DNA for the CDR3: TGTGCCAGCAGACAGGGGGTGAATGAGCAGTTCTTC. Encoded protein: CASRQGVNEQFF.

The chain combines TRBV5-5 with TRBJ2-1, with D possibly being TRBD1 (5 bases). The CDR3 loop spans 14 amino acids. V was pared by 2 bases and J by 6 bases, with 12 bases between. Germline CDR1 SGHKS, CDR2 YYEKEE (reference sequence). The chain's CDR3 is CASSFLGQGNEQFF. CDR3 coding DNA: TGTGCCAGCAGCTTCCTCGGGCAGGGCAATGAGCAGTTCTTC.

This chain links TRBV29-1 with TRBJ2-1; TRBD2 matches at 13 bases. V lost 1 base, J lost 7 bases, and 4 bases stayed unmatched. Germline-derived CDR1 and CDR2 are SQVTM and ANQGSEA. The CDR3 runs to 15 residues. The CDR3 loop is CSVEVRLAGGNEQFF. Here the CDR3 DNA reads TGCAGCGTTGAAGTACGACTAGCGGGAGGTAATGAGCAGTTCTTC.

The CDR3 sequence is CATSDGVGAFF. CDR3 DNA sequence: TGTGCCACCAGTGACGGGGTGGGAGCTTTCTTT. The genes are TRBV24-1 and TRBJ1-1; D is unresolved. Germline loops: CDR1 KGHDR, CDR2 SFDVKD. CDR3 length: 11 amino acids. Trimming took off 4 bases at V and 10 bases at J, with 9 bases between the two ends.

This rearrangement joins TRBV10-3 to TRBJ2-2, with 12 bases that match TRBD2. CDR3 length: 17 amino acids. J gave up 2 bases and V 8 bases, and 9 bases lay outside the gene matches. Germline-derived CDR1 and CDR2 are ENHRY and SYGVKD. The DNA for the CDR3 is TGTGCCATCGGAGGACTAGCGGGAACTTACAACACCGGGGAGCTGTTTTTT. Residues: CAIGGLAGTYNTGELFF.

This sequence joins TRBV5-1 and TRBJ2-7, with 9 nucleotides matching TRBD2. The trim removed 5 bases at V and 4 bases at J, leaving 1 base unmatched. This CDR3 contains 12 residues. Germline V lookup: CDR1 SGHRS, CDR2 YFSETQ. The CDR3 DNA reads TGCGCCAGCAGAAGCGGGGGGTACGAGCAGTACTTC. Amino acid sequence: CASRSGGYEQYF.

V is TRBV18 and J is TRBJ2-7; TRBD2 aligns across 7 bases. Germline trimming cut 8 bases from V and 1 base from J; bases unmatched to any gene: 8. Germline CDR1 reads KGHSH; CDR2 reads LQKENI. The CDR3 consists of 14 residues. As DNA, the CDR3 is TGTGCCAGCCGACCCCCACTAGCGTCCTACGAGCAGTACTTC. Amino acid sequence: CASRPPLASYEQYF.

This chain connects TRBV10-3 to TRBJ1-1; D is ambiguous. V dropped 6 bases and J dropped 1 base, with 12 bases sitting between them. In germline, CDR1 is ENHRY, CDR2 SYGVKD. The CDR3 totals 14 residues. CDR3 residues: CAIRISDWNTEAFF. Here the CDR3 DNA reads TGTGCCATCAGGATCTCGGACTGGAACACTGAAGCTTTCTTT.

The chain links TRBV9 to TRBJ2-1; 8 nucleotides match TRBD2. Germline V gene data show CDR1 as SGDLS and CDR2 as YYNGEE. The CDR3 has 15 amino acids. The V segment lost 3 bases and the J segment 9 bases; nucleotides outside the gene matches: 11. The CDR3 region is CASSGGLVGSGEQFF. The CDR3 region has the DNA TGTGCCAGCAGCGGGGGACTAGTGGGTAGTGGTGAGCAGTTCTTC. The full variable domain, with the rest looked up from reference TRBV9 and TRBJ2-1, is DSGVTQTPKHLITATGQRVTLRCSPRSGDLSVYWYQQSLDQGLQFLIQYYNGEERAKGNILERFSAQQFPDLHSELNLSSLELGDSALYFCASSGGLVGSGEQFFGPGTRLTVL.

The chain uses TRBV4-1 and TRBJ1-1; 12 bases map to TRBD1. The germline gives CDR1 MGHRA, CDR2 YSYEKL. J lost 3 bases, V lost 1 base, and 6 bases had no gene match. The CDR3 runs to 17 residues. The CDR3 region is CASSQGGQGARDTEAFF. The CDR3 coding sequence is TGCGCCAGCAGCCAAGGGGGACAGGGGGCACGGGACACTGAAGCTTTCTTT.

In this sample, this clone turned up many times. V gene TRBV7-9 combines with J gene TRBJ1-2, with 10 bases that match TRBD1. J lost 2 bases, V lost 6 bases, and 12 bases had no gene match. CDR3 length equals 17 residues. From germline, CDR1 is SEHNR and CDR2 FQNEAQ (reference sequence). CDR3 in amino acids: CASSHPPTGGSNYGYTF. The CDR3 DNA reads TGTGCCAGCAGTCATCCCCCGACAGGGGGCTCAAACTATGGCTACACCTTC.

This rearrangement joins TRBV30 to TRBJ2-7; no firm D call. This CDR3 is built from 14 residues. The V gene lost 2 bases and the J gene lost 3 bases, with 14 bases spanning the gap. Germline V gene sequence: CDR1 GTSNPN, CDR2 SVGIG (reference sequence). Written as DNA, the CDR3 is TGTGCCTGGAGTTTAGGAGCCAACAACTACGAGCAGTACTTC. Translated: CAWSLGANNYEQYF.

This clone was seen once. This chain's CDR3 is CSASSVLAGTNYEQYF. The CDR3 DNA follows: TGCAGTGCTAGTTCGGTCCTGGCGGGCACAAACTACGAGCAGTACTTC. The gene calls are TRBV20-1 and TRBJ2-7; D possibly corresponds to TRBD2 (5 bases). V dropped 3 bases and J dropped 3 bases, with 21 bases sitting between them. CDR1 DFQATT and CDR2 SNEGSKA come from the germline V gene (reference sequence). This CDR3 has 16 residues.

V gene TRBV6-2 or TRBV6-3 combines with J gene TRBJ2-1; 11 bases align to TRBD1. The CDR3 consists of 14 residues. The germline CDR1 and CDR2 sequences are MNHEY and SVGEGT. V shed 5 bases, J shed 7 bases, and the junction held 4 bases outside the gene matches. This CDR3 is CASSGQGAGNEQFF. DNA for the CDR3: TGTGCCAGCAGTGGACAGGGGGCTGGGAATGAGCAGTTCTTC.

The V gene is TRBV27, the J gene TRBJ2-1; 7 nucleotides line up with TRBD1. Germline V gives CDR1 MNHEY, CDR2 SMNVEV (reference sequence). The CDR3 has 15 residues. V gave up 3 bases and J gave up 4 bases; unmatched junction bases: 6. CDR3 sequence (DNA): TGTGCCAGCAGTTTCGGGGACAGCGGTTACAATGAGCAGTTCTTC. It specifies CASSFGDSGYNEQFF.

This rearrangement joins TRBV30 to TRBJ1-2, with 9 bases that match TRBD1. V lost 4 bases and J lost 3; bases outside the gene matches: 12. The germline CDR1 and CDR2 sequences are GTSNPN and SVGIG (reference sequence). The CDR3 has 16 amino acids. CDR3 amino acids: CAWMTGTGTIYYGYTF. The CDR3 nucleotides are TGTGCCTGGATGACCGGGACAGGGACTATTTACTATGGCTACACCTTC.

For this clone: Distinct nucleotide sequences in the sample also encode this CDR3. In nucleotides, the CDR3 is TGCGCCAGCAGCACCGGGACAGCTAATGAAAAACTGTTTTTT. Translating gives CASSTGTANEKLFF. This chain connects TRBV5-1 to TRBJ1-4, with TRBD1 identical over 7 bases. Germline V CDR1 and CDR2: SGHRS, YFSETQ. There are 14 residues in the CDR3. V was pared by 4 bases and J by 3 bases, with 3 bases of the junction left unmatched.

This chain connects TRBV6-6 to TRBJ1-1; 7 bases are a match to TRBD1. Germline CDR1 MNHNY, CDR2 SVGAGI (reference sequence). After removal of 4 bases from V and 12 bases from J, the junction contained 11 bases not matched to a gene. The length of the CDR3 is 13 residues. CDR3 DNA sequence: TGTGCCAGCAGTTCCTGGACAGGCCCATGGACTTTCTTT. This sequence encodes CASSSWTGPWTFF.

The gene calls are TRBV24-1 and TRBJ2-1, with a tentative D call TRBD2 (5 bases). This CDR3 contains 14 residues. The germline V gene has CDR1 KGHDR and CDR2 SFDVKD. Trimming pared 4 bases from V and 9 bases from J, leaving 15 bases between. CDR3 nucleotide sequence: TGTGCCACCAGTGACAGTCAGAGGGATTTTGAGCAGTTCTTC. It encodes CATSDSQRDFEQFF.